This TCR beta chain was observed in a study of shared clonotypes between healthy human individuals. Study in general: There were three CD4 naive, three CD4 memory, two CD8 naive and one CD8 memory plates per donor. General observations from the study: Of the naive CD4 clonotypes, around 4.8% were shared across a handful of donors.

A remark on this clone: Its antigen remains unidentified.

CDR1 and CDR2 (germline): SGHTA, FQGNSA. This CDR3 region has 16 residues. The V and J ends lost 7 bases and 1 base respectively, with 16 bases between them. Sequenced by immunoSEQ multiplex PCR; TCRdb stores in-frame clones only, minus some. The table records about 600,000 clones, almost 97% of them present only once. The source of this sequence is a young woman in good health. Sequenced material: naive CD4+ T cells sorted from blood. Subset described: CD45RA+ positively selected. The chain employs TRBV7-2 and TRBJ2-2, with D tentatively TRBD1 (6 bases). The CDR3 nucleotides read TGTGCCAGCATCCTAGCCGGGACAATGAACACCGGGGAGCTGTTTTTT. This encodes CASILAGTMNTGELFF.